This T cell receptor beta chain is drawn from a study of T cell responses to AZD1222 COVID-19 vaccine. Overall study findings and caveats: Spike-specific TCR repertoires showed rising breadth and depth after two AZD1222 doses. Reportedly, nearly half of unique spike TCRs recognized epitopes outside B.1.351/B.1.1.7 mutations. Donors were largely white British and mainly female; clonal diversity was possibly underestimated.

Sequencing used immunoSEQ multiplex PCR; TCRdb keeps in-frame clones, though not all of them. The repertoire consists of approximately 90,000 clones, with around 90% occurring once and the leading ten covering over 7.5%. Germline CDR1 is LGHDT and CDR2 is YNNKEL (reference sequence). V shed 7 bases and J shed 7 bases, with 13 bases lying between them. The CDR3 extends over 13 amino acids. As regards this clone: Its antigen remains unknown.

The origin of this receptor is an adult in good health. The J gene is TRBJ1-4, the V gene TRBV3-1 (or the pseudogene TRBV3-2); possible D gene TRBD1, 5 bases. The specimen was peripheral blood, collected on day 0 of AZD1222 vaccination. CDR3 in amino acids: CASNGGGGEKLFF. In DNA, the CDR3 is TGTGCCAGCAATGGGGGTGGGGGTGAAAAACTGTTTTTT.